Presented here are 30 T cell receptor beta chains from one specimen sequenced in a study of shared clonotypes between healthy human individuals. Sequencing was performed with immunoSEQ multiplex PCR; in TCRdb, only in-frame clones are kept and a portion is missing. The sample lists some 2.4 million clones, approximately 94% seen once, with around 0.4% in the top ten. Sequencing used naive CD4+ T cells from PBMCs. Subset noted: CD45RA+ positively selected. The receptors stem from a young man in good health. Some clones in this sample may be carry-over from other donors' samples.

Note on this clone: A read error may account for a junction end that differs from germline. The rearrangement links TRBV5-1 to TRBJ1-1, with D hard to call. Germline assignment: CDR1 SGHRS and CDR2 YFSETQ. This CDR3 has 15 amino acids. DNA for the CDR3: TGTGCCAGCAGCTTGGGTCCGGATCAGAACACTGAAGCTTTCTTT. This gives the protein CASSLGPDQNTEAFF.

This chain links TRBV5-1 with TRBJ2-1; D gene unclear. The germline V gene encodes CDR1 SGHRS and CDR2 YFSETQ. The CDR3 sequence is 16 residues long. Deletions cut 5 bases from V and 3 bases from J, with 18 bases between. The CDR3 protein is CASRMKEEQLYNEQFF. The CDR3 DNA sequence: TGCGCCAGCAGAATGAAAGAAGAACAGCTCTACAATGAGCAGTTCTTC.

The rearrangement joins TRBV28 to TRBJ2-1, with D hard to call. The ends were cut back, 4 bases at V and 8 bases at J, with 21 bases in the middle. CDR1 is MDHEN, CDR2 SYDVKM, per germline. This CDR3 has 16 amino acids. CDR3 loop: CASSSQTLKLEDEQFF. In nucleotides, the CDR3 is TGTGCCAGCAGTTCCCAAACACTGAAACTTGAGGATGAGCAGTTCTTC.

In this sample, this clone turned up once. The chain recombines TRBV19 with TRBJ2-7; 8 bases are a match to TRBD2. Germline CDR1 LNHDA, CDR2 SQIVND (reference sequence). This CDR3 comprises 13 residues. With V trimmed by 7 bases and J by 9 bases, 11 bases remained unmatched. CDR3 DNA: TGTGCCAGTACCGCGGGAGGCTCTGCACGGCAGTACTTC. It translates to CASTAGGSARQYF.

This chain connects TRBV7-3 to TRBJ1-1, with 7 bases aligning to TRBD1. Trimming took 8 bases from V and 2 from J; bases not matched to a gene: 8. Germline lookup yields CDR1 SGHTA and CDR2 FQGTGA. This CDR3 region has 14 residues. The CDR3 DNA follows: TGTGCCAGCCGCGTCGACAGGGACAACACTGAAGCTTTCTTT. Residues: CASRVDRDNTEAFF.

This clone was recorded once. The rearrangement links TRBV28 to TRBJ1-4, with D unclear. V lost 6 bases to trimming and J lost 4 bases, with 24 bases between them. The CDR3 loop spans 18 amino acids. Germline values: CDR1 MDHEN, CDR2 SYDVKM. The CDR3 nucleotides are TGTGCCAGCAGACCCTCCTTGGGAATTCCCGGAAATAATGAAAAACTGTTTTTT. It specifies CASRPSLGIPGNNEKLFF.

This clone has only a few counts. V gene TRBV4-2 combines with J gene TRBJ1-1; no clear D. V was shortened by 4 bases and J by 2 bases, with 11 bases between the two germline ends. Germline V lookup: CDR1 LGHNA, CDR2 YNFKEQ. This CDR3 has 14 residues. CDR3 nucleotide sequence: TGTGCCAGCAGCCGCCTAACGGTAAACACTGAAGCTTTCTTT. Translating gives CASSRLTVNTEAFF.

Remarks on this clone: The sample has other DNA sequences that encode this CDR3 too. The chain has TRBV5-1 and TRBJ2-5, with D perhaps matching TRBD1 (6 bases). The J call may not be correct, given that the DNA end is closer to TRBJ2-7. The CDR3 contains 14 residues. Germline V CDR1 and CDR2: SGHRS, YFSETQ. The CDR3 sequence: CASSLGTASYEQYF. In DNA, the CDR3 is TGCGCCAGCAGCTTGGGGACAGCTTCCTACGAGCAGTACTTC.

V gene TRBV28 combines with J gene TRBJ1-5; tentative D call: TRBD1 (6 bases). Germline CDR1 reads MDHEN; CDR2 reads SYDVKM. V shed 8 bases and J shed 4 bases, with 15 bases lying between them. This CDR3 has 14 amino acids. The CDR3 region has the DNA TGTGCCAGCCTCCGGGGGCCGGGAAATCAGCCCCAGCATTTT. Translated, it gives CASLRGPGNQPQHF.

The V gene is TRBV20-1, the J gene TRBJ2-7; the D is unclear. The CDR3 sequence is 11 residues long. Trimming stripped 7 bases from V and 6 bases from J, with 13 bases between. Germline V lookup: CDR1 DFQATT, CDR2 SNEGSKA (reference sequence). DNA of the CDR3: TGCAGTGGAGTGGGCGCGTCCGAGCAGTACTTC. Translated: CSGVGASEQYF.

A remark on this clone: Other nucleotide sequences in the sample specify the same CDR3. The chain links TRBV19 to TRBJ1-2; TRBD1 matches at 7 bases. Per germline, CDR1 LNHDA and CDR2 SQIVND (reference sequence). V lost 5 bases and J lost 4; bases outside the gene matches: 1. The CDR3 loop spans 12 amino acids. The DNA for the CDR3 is TGTGCCAGTAGTCGGGACAGCTATGGCTACACCTTC. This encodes CASSRDSYGYTF.

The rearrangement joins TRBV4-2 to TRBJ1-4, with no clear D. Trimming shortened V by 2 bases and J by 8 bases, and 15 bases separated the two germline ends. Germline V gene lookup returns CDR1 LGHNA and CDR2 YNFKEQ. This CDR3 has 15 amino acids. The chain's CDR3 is CASSQKATAMEKLFF. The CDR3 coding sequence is TGTGCCAGCAGCCAAAAGGCGACGGCCATGGAAAAACTGTTTTTT.

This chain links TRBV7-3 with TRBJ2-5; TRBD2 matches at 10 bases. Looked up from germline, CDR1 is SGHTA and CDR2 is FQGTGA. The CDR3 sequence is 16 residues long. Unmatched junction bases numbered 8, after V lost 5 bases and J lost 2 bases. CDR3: CASSPWPTSGQETQYF. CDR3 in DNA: TGTGCCAGCAGCCCCTGGCCGACTAGCGGGCAAGAGACCCAGTACTTC.

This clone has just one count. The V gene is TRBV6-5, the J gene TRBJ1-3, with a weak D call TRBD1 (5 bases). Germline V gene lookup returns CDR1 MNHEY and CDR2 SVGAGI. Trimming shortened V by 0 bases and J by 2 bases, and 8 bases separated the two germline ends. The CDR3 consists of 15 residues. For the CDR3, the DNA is TGTGCCAGCAGTTACTCGACAGAGACTGGAAACACCATATATTTT. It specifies CASSYSTETGNTIYF.

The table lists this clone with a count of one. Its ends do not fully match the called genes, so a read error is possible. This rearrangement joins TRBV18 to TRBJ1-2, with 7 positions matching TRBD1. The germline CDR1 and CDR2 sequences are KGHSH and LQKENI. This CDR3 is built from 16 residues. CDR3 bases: TGTGCCAGCTCAGCACCGGGGGACAGAAGAGACTATGGCTACACCTTC. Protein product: CASSAPGDRRDYGYTF. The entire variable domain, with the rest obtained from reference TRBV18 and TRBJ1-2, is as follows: NAGVMQNPRHLVRRRGQEARLRCSPMKGHSHVYWYRQLPEEGLKFMVYLQKENIIDESGMPKERFSAEFPKEGPSILRIQQVVRGDSAAYFCASSAPGDRRDYGYTFGSGTRLTVV.

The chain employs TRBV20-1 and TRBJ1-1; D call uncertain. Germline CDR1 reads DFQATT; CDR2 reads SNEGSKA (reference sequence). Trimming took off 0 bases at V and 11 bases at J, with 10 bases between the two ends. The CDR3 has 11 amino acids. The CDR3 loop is CSARDRRSAFF. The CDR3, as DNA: TGCAGTGCTAGAGATAGGCGTTCGGCTTTCTTT.

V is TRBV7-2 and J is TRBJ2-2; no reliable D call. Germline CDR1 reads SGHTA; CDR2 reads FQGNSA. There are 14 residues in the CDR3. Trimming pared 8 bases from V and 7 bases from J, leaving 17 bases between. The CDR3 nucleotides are TGTGCCAGCGGGAAACCTCCGGCCGGCGGGGAGCTGTTTTTT. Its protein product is CASGKPPAGGELFF.

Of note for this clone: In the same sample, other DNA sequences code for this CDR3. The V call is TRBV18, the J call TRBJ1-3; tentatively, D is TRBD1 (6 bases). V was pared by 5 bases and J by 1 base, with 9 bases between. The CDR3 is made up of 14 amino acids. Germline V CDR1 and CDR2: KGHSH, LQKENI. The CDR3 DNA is TGTGCCAGCTCAACCGACAGGTCTGGAAACACCATATATTTT. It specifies CASSTDRSGNTIYF.

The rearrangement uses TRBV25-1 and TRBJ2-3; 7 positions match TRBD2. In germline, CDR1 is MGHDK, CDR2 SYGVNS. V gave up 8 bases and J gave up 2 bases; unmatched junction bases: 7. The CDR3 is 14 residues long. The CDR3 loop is CASAGLVSTDTQYF. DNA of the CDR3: TGTGCCAGCGCAGGACTAGTTTCCACAGATACGCAGTATTTT.

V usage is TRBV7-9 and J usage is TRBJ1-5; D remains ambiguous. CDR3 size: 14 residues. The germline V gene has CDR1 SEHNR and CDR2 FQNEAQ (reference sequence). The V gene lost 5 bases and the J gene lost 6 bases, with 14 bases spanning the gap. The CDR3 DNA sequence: TGTGCCAGCAGCCCGGATAGGGTCGGTCAGCCCCAGCATTTT. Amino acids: CASSPDRVGQPQHF.

In nucleotides, the CDR3 is TGCGCCAGCAGCTTCTATGGCGGAGGTCAGCCCCAGCATTTT. This sequence encodes CASSFYGGGQPQHF. The chain has TRBV5-1 and TRBJ1-5; D not certain. CDR1 and CDR2 (germline): SGHRS, YFSETQ. V dropped 2 bases and J dropped 6 bases, with 12 bases sitting between them. The CDR3 contains 14 residues.

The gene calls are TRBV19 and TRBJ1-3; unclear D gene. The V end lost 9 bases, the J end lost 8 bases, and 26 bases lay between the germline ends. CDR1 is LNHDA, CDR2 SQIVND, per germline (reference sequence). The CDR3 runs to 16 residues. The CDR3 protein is CASTPWALGTRDTIYF. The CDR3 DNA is TGTGCCAGCACCCCCTGGGCCTTGGGAACGAGGGACACCATATATTTT.

The CDR3 DNA reads as TGTGCCAGCAGCTTCAGTGGCAGGCCGGCGAGATCCTACAATGAGCAGTTCTTC. It translates to CASSFSGRPARSYNEQFF. The rearrangement joins TRBV5-8 to TRBJ2-1; D is ambiguous. Trimming stripped 2 bases from V and 1 base from J, with 19 bases between. The CDR3 is made up of 18 amino acids. Per germline, CDR1 SGHTS and CDR2 YDEGEE.

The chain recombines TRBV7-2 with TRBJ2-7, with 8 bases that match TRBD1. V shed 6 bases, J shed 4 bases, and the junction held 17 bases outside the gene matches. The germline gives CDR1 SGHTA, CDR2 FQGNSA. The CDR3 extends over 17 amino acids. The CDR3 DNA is TGTGCCAGCAGTCTCGTTATGGGACAGGCTTCATATTACGAGCAGTACTTC. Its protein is CASSLVMGQASYYEQYF. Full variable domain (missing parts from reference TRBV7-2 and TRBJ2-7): GAGVSQSPSNKVTEKGKDVELRCDPISGHTALYWYRQSLGQGLEFLIYFQGNSAPDKSGLPSDRFSAERTGGSVSTLTIQRTQQEDSAVYLCASSLVMGQASYYEQYFGPGTRLTVT.

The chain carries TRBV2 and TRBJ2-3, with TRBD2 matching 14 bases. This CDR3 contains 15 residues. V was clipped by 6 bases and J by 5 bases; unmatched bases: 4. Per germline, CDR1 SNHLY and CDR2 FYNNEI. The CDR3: CASRGLAGVLDTQYF. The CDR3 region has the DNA TGTGCCAGCAGGGGACTAGCGGGAGTTTTAGATACGCAGTATTTT.

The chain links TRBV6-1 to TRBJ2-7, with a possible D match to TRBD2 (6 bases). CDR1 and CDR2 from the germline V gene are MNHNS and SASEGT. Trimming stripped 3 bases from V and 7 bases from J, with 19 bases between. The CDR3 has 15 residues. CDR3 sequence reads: CASSDPGLTLREQYF. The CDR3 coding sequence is TGTGCCAGCAGTGATCCGGGACTGACTCTCCGGGAGCAGTACTTC.

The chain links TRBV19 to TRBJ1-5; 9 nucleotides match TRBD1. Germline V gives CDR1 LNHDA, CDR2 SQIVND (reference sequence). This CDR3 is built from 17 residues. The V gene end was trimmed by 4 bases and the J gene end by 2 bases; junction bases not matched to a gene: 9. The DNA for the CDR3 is TGTGCCAGTAGTACGTCCGGGACAGGGATTGGCAATCAGCCCCAGCATTTT. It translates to CASSTSGTGIGNQPQHF.

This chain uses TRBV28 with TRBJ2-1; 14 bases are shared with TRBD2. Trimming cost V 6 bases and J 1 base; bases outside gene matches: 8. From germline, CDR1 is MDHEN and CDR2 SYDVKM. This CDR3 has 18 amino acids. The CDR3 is CASSGLAGGSGSYNEQFF. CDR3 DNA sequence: TGTGCCAGCAGCGGACTAGCGGGAGGATCAGGGTCCTACAATGAGCAGTTCTTC.

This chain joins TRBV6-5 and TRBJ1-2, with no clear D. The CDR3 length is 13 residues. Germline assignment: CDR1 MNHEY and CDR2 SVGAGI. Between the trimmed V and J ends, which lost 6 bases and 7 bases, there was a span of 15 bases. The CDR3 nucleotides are TGTGCCAGCAGAGGAGGGCTTGGAGTTGGCTACACCTTC. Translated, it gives CASRGGLGVGYTF.

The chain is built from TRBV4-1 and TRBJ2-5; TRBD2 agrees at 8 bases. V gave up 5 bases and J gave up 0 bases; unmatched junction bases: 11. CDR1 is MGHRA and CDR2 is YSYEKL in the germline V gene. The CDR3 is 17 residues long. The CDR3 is CASSRTSSGGYQETQYF. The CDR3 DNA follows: TGCGCCAGCAGCAGAACCTCCTCGGGAGGGTACCAAGAGACCCAGTACTTC.